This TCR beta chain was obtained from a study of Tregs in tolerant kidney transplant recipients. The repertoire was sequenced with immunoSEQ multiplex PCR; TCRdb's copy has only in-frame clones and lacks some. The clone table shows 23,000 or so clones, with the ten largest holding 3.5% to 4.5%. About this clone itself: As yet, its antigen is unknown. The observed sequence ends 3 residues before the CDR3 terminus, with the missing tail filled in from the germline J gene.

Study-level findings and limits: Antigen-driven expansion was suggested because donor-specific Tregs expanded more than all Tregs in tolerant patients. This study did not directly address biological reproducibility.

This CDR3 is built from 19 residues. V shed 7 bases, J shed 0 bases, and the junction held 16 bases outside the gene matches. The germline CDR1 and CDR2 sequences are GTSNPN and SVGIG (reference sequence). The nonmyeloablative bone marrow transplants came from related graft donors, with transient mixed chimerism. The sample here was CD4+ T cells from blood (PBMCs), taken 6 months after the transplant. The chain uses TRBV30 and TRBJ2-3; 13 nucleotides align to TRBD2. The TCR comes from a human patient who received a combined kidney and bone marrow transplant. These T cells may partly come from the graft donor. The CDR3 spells CASRDRTPGLAGSTDTQYF. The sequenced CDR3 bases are TGTGCCTCCCGGGACAGGACTCCGGGACTAGCGGGAAGCACAGATACG.